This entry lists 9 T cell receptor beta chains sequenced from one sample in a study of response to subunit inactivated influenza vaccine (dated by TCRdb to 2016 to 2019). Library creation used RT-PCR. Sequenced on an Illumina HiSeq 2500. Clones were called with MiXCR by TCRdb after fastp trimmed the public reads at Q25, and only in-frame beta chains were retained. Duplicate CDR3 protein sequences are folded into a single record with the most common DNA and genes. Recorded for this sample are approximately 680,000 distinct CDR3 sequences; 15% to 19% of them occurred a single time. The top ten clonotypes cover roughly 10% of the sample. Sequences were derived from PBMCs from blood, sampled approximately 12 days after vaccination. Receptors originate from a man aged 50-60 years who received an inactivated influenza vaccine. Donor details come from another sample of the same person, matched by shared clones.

In DNA form, the CDR3 reads TGTGCCATCAGGTCTAGCGGGAGCTCCTACAATGAGCAGTTCTTC. This codes for CAIRSSGSSYNEQFF. The chain couples TRBV10-3 to TRBJ2-1; TRBD2 matches 10 bases. The CDR3 loop spans 15 amino acids. Germline CDR1 and CDR2: ENHRY and SYGVKD. With V trimmed by 6 bases and J by 0 bases, 2 bases remained unmatched.

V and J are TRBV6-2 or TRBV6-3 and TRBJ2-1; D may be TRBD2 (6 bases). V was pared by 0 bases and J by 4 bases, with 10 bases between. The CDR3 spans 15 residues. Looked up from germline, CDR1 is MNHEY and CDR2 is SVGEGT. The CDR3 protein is CASSYSSGRYNEQFF. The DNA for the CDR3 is TGTGCCAGCAGTTACTCTAGCGGACGTTACAATGAGCAGTTCTTC.

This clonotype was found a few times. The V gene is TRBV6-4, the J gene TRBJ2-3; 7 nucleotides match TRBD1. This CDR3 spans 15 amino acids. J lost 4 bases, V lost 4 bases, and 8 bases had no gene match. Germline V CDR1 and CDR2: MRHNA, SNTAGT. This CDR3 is CASSVGQSPPDTQYF. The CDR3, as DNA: TGTGCCAGCAGTGTGGGACAGTCGCCCCCAGATACGCAGTATTTT.

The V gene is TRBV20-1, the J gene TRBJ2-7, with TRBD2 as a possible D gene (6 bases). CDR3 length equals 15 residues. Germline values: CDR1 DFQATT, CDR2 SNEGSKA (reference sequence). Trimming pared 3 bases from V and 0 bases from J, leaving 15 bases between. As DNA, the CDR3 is TGCAGTGCTAGGACTAGGACAAAGCCCTCCTACGAGCAGTACTTC. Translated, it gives CSARTRTKPSYEQYF.

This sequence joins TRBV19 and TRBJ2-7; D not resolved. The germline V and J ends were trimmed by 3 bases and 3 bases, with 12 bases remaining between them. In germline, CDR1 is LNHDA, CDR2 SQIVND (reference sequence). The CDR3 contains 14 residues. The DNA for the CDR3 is TGTGCCAGTAGTATCAGGCCGTCCTTCTACGAGCAGTACTTC. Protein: CASSIRPSFYEQYF.

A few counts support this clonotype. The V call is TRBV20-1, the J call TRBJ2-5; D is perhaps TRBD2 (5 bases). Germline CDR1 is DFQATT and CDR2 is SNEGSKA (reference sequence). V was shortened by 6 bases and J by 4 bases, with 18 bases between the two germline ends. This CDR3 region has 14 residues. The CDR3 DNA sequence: TGCAGTGCCCCGCCCTTGCCGAGCGGAGAGACCCAGTACTTC. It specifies CSAPPLPSGETQYF.

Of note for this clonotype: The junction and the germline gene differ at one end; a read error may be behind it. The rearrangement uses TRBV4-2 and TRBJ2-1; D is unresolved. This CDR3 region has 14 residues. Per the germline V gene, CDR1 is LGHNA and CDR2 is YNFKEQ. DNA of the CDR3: TGTGCCATCAGCCCAGTCCCCCTCTACAATGAGCAGTTCTTC. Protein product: CAISPVPLYNEQFF.

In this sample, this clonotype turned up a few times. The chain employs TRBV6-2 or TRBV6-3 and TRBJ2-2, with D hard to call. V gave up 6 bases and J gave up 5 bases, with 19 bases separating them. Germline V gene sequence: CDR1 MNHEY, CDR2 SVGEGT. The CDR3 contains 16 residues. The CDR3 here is CASRTGSITQTGELFF. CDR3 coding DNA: TGTGCCAGCAGAACCGGGTCCATAACACAGACCGGGGAGCTGTTTTTT.

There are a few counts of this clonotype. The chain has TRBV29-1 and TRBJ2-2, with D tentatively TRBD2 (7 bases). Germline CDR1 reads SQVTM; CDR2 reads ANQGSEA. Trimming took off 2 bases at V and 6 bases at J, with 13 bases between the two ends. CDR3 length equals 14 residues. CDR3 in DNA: TGCAGCGTTGAAATCGGGGGGCCGTCCGGGGAGCTGTTTTTT. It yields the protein CSVEIGGPSGELFF.